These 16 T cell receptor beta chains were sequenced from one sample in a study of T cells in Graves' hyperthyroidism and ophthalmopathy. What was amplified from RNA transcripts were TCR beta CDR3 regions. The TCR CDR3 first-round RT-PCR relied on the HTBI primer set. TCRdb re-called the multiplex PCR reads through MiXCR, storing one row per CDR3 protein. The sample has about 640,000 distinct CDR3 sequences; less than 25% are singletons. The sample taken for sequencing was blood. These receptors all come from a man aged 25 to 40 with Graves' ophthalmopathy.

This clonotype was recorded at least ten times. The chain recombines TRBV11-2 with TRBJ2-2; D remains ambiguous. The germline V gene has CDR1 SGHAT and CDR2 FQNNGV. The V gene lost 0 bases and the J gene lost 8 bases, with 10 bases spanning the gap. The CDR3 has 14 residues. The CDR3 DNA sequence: TGTGCCAGCAGCTTAGATCCGTTCGATGGGGAGCTGTTTTTT. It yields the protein CASSLDPFDGELFF.

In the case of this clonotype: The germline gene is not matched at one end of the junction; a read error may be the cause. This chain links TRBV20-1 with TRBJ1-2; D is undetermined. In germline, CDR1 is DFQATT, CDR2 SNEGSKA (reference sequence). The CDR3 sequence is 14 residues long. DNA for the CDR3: TGCAGTGCCAGAGATTACGCAGGCTACTATGGCTACACCTTC. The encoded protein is CSARDYAGYYGYTF.

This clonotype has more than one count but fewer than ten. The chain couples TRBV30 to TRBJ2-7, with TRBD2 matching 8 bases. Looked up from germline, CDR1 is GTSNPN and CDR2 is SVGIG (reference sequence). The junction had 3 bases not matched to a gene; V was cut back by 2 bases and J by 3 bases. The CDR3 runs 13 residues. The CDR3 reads CAWSNAGGYEQYF. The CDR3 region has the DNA TGTGCCTGGAGTAACGCGGGAGGCTACGAGCAGTACTTC.

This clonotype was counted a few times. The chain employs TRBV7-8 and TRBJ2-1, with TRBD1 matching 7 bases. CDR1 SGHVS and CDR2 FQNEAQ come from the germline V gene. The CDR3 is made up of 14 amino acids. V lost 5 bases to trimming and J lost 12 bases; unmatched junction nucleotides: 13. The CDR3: CASSLRTGTVGQFF. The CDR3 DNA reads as TGTGCCAGCAGCCTAAGAACCGGGACAGTGGGGCAGTTCTTC.

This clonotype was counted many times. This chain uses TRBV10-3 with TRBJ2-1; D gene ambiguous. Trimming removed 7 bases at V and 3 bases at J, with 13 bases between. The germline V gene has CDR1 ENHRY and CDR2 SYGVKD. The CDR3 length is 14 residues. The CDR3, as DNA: TGTGCCATCATCTACTCTACCCTCTACAATGAGCAGTTCTTC. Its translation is CAIIYSTLYNEQFF.

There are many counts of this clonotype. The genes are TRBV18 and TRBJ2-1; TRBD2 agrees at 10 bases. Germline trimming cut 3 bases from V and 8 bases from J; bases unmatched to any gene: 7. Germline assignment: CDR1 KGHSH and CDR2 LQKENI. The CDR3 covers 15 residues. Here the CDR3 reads CASSPSLAGVDEQFF. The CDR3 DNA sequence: TGTGCCAGCTCACCGAGTCTAGCGGGAGTCGATGAGCAGTTCTTC.

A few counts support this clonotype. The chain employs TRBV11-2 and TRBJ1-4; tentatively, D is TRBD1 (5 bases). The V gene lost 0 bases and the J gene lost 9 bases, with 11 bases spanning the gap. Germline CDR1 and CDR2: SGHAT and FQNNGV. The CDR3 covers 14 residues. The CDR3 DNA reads TGTGCCAGCAGCTTAGAGAGGACATCCAAAAAACTGTTTTTT. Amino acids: CASSLERTSKKLFF. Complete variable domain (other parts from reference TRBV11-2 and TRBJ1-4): EAGVAQSPRYKIIEKRQSVAFWCNPISGHATLYWYQQILGQGPKLLIQFQNNGVVDDSQLPKDRFSAERLKGVDSTLKIQPAKLEDSAVYLCASSLERTSKKLFFGSGTQLSVL.

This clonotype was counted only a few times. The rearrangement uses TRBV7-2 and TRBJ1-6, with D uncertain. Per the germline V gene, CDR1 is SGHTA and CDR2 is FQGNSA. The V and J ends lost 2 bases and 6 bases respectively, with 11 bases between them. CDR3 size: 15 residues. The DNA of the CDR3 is TGTGCCAGCAGCTTAAATGAGCGTTCTAATTCACCCCTCCACTTT. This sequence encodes CASSLNERSNSPLHF. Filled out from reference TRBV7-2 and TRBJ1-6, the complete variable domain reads GAGVSQSPSNKVTEKGKDVELRCDPISGHTALYWYRQSLGQGLEFLIYFQGNSAPDKSGLPSDRFSAERTGGSVSTLTIQRTQQEDSAVYLCASSLNERSNSPLHFGNGTRLTVT.

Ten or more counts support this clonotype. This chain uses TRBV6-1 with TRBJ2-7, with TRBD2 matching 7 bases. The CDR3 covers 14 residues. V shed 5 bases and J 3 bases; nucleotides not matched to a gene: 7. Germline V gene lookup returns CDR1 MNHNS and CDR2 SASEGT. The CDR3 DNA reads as TGTGCCAGCAGTACGACGGGGGGATTCTACGAGCAGTACTTC. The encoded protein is CASSTTGGFYEQYF.

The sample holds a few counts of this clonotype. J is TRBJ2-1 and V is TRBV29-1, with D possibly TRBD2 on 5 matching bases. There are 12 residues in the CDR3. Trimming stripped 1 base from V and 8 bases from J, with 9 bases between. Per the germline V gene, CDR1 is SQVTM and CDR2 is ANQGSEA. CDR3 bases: TGCAGCGTTGAAGGACTCGGGGATGAGCAGTTCTTC. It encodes CSVEGLGDEQFF.

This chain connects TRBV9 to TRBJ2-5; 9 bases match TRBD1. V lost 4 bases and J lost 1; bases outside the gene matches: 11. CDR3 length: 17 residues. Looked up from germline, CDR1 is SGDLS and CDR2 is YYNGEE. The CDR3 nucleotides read TGTGCCAGCAGCTCCATCTCCGGGACAGGGATCCAAGAGACCCAGTACTTC. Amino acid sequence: CASSSISGTGIQETQYF. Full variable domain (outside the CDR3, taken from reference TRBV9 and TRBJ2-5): DSGVTQTPKHLITATGQRVTLRCSPRSGDLSVYWYQQSLDQGLQFLIQYYNGEERAKGNILERFSAQQFPDLHSELNLSSLELGDSALYFCASSSISGTGIQETQYFGPGTRLLVL.

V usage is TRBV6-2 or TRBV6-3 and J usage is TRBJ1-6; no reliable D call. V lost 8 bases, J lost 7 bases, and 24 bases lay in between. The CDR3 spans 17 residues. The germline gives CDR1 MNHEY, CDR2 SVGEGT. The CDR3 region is CASSFGSVYLGNSPLHF. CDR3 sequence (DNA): TGTGCCAGCTCGTTTGGTAGCGTCTATTTAGGGAATTCACCCCTCCACTTT.

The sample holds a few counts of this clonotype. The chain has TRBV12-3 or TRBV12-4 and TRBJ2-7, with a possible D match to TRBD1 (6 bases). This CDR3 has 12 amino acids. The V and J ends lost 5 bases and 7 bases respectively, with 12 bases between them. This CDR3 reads CASSGGLGEQYF. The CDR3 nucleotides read TGTGCCAGCAGTGGGGGCCTCGGGGAGCAGTACTTC.

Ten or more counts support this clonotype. In DNA, the CDR3 is TGTGCCAGCAGTTTACGGGGCTACAATCAGCCCCAGCATTTT. It encodes CASSLRGYNQPQHF. The chain has TRBV12-3 or TRBV12-4 and TRBJ1-5; D is perhaps TRBD1 (5 bases). The CDR3 loop spans 14 amino acids. The germline V and J ends were trimmed by 2 bases and 3 bases, with 8 bases remaining between them.

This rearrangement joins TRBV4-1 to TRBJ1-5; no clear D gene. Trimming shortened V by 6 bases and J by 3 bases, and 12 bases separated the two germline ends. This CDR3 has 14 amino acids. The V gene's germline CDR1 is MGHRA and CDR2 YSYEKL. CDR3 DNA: TGCGCCAGCAGTGACCCGCAGACCAATCAGCCCCAGCATTTT. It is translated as CASSDPQTNQPQHF.

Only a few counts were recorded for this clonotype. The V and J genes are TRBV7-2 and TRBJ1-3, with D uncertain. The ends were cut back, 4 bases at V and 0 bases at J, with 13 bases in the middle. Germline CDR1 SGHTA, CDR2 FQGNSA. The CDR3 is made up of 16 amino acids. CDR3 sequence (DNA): TGTGCCAGCAGCTCCCCCGGACTGAACTCTGGAAACACCATATATTTT. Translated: CASSSPGLNSGNTIYF.